What follows are 11 T cell receptor beta chains derived from one specimen sequenced in a study of blood T cell repertoires in COVID-19. Some clones are missing from TCRdb's copy, which holds only in-frame ones; the method was immunoSEQ multiplex PCR. This sample has 60,000 to 75,000 clones, with 65% to 85% found just once. The sequenced sample was peripheral blood. The receptors come from a woman in her 70s with acute or convalescent COVID-19.

The J gene is TRBJ2-7, the V gene TRBV6-5; 9 bases are shared with TRBD1. The germline gives CDR1 MNHEY, CDR2 SVGAGI. CDR3 length: 13 residues. V was clipped by 6 bases and J by 3 bases; unmatched bases: 3. The CDR3 DNA reads TGTGCCAGCAGCTCGGACAGGGGCTACGAGCAGTACTTC. Its protein is CASSSDRGYEQYF.

This sequence joins TRBV7-4 and TRBJ1-6, with 10 positions matching TRBD1. Losses at the gene ends were 4 bases for V and 9 bases for J; bases not matched to a gene: 12. The CDR3 totals 17 residues. Germline lookup yields CDR1 SGHVT and CDR2 SQSDAQ. CDR3 bases: TGTGCCAGCAGCTCAGGGGACAGGGGAGAAGATGGTTCACCCCTCCACTTT. It is translated as CASSSGDRGEDGSPLHF.

V gene TRBV7-2 combines with J gene TRBJ2-5; D not certain. With 5 bases removed from V and 5 bases from J, the gap between germline ends came to 6 bases. Germline-derived CDR1 and CDR2 are SGHTA and FQGNSA. The CDR3 sequence is 11 residues long. The CDR3 here is CASSVGETQYF. Written as DNA, the CDR3 is TGTGCCAGCAGCGTCGGTGAGACCCAGTACTTC.

The chain uses TRBV3-1 (or the pseudogene TRBV3-2) and TRBJ2-5; D may be TRBD1 (6 bases). V lost 5 bases and J 3 bases, leaving 13 bases between the germline ends. Per the germline V gene, CDR1 is LGHDT and CDR2 is YNNKEL (reference sequence). The CDR3 is 14 amino acids. This CDR3 reads CASSNRDTEETQYF. The CDR3, as DNA: TGTGCCAGCAGCAACCGGGACACCGAAGAGACCCAGTACTTC.

This chain uses TRBV11-3 with TRBJ2-3; TRBD2 is a possible D gene (6 bases). V was pared by 1 base and J by 6 bases, with 14 bases between. The CDR3 has 15 residues. CDR1 SGHNT and CDR2 YENEEA come from the germline V gene. CDR3: CASSLGAGSQDTQYF. CDR3 nucleotide sequence: TGTGCCAGCAGCTTAGGGGCGGGGTCGCAGGATACGCAGTATTTT.

This CDR3 reads CARGGSGGRWDEQFF. As DNA, the CDR3 is TGTGCCAGGGGAGGTAGCGGGGGCCGATGGGATGAGCAGTTCTTC. V usage is TRBV7-2 and J usage is TRBJ2-1; 9 bases line up with TRBD2. The CDR3 spans 15 residues. V trimming: 9 bases; J trimming: 8 bases; junction bases outside the gene matches: 14. Germline values: CDR1 SGHTA, CDR2 FQGNSA.

The CDR3 DNA sequence: TGTGCCAGCTCACCACCCACGGGGGACTCTGGAAACACCATATATTTT. Amino acid sequence: CASSPPTGDSGNTIYF. The rearrangement uses TRBV18 and TRBJ1-3, with D possibly matching TRBD1 (5 bases). The germline CDR1 and CDR2 sequences are KGHSH and LQKENI. V was trimmed by 0 bases and J by 0 bases, leaving 9 bases between them. The CDR3 has 16 amino acids.

This chain links TRBV27 with TRBJ2-2; 7 nucleotides match TRBD1. CDR3 length: 18 residues. J gave up 4 bases and V 5 bases, and 16 bases lay outside the gene matches. Per germline, CDR1 MNHEY and CDR2 SMNVEV (reference sequence). CDR3: CASSRIRIGGDSTGELFF. The CDR3 bases are TGTGCCAGCAGTCGAATTCGAATAGGGGGCGATAGCACCGGGGAGCTGTTTTTT.

Here the CDR3 reads CASSSGGLLEETQYF. CDR3 DNA: TGTGCCAGCAGTTCCGGGGGATTGCTTGAAGAGACCCAGTACTTC. J is TRBJ2-5 and V is TRBV28; maybe TRBD2 (6 bases). This CDR3 has 15 residues. V gave up 4 bases and J gave up 3 bases, with 15 bases separating them. CDR1 and CDR2 (germline): MDHEN, SYDVKM. Combining the CDR3 with reference TRBV28 and TRBJ2-5 gives the whole variable domain DVKVTQSSRYLVKRTGEKVFLECVQDMDHENMFWYRQDPGLGLRLIYFSYDVKMKEKGDIPEGYSVSREKKERFSLILESASTNQTSMYLCASSSGGLLEETQYFGPGTRLLVL.

The chain uses TRBV2 and TRBJ2-3, with a weak D call TRBD2 (6 bases). V lost 8 bases, J lost 4 bases, and 16 bases lay in between. CDR1 and CDR2 from the germline V gene are SNHLY and FYNNEI. This CDR3 spans 14 amino acids. Here the CDR3 reads CASAPTRGSDTQYF. The DNA for the CDR3 is TGTGCCAGCGCCCCGACTAGAGGTTCAGATACGCAGTATTTT.

The genes are TRBV19 and TRBJ1-4; 9 nucleotides line up with TRBD1. Losses at the gene ends were 5 bases for V and 9 bases for J; bases not matched to a gene: 13. CDR3 size: 16 residues. Germline CDR1 LNHDA, CDR2 SQIVND (reference sequence). The CDR3 loop reads CASSGRTGTGTKKLFF. CDR3 nucleotides: TGTGCCAGTAGTGGGCGTACCGGGACAGGGACTAAAAAACTGTTTTTT.